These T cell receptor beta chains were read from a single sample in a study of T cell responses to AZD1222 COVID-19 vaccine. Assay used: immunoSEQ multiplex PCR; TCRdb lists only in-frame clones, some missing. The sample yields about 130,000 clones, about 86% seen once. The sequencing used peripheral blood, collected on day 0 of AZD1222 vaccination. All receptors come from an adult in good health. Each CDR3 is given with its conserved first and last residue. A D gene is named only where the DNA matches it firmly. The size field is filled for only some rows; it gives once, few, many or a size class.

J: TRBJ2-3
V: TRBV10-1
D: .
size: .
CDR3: CASSEGVGSDTQYF
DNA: TGCGCCAGCAGTGAGGGGGTCGGCTCGGATACGCAGTATTTT

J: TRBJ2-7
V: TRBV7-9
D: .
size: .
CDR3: CATDRQGYEQYF
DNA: TGTGCCACGGACCGGCAGGGCTACGAGCAGTACTTC

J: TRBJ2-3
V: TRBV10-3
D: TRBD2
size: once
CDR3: CAISEAGRGGGDTQYF
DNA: TGTGCCATCAGTGAGGCGGGGCGCGGGGGGGGAGATACGCAGTATTTT

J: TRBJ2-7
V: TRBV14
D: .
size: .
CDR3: CASSPQTTSAYEQYF
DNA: TGTGCCAGCAGCCCCCAGACTACCAGTGCCTACGAGCAGTACTTC

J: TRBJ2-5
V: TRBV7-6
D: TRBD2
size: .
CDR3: CASSLTSSGQETQYF
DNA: TGTGCCAGCAGCTTAACCTCTAGCGGCCAAGAGACCCAGTACTTC

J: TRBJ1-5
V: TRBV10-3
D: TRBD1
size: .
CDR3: CAIQDRTYQPQHF
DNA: TGTGCCATCCAGGACAGGACTTATCAGCCCCAGCATTTT

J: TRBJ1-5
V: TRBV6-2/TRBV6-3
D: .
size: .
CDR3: CASSYTRVVANQPQHF
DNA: TGTGCCAGCAGTTATACCAGGGTTGTGGCCAATCAGCCCCAGCATTTT

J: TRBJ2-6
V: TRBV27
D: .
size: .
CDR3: CASSLQAGANVLTF
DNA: TGTGCCAGCAGTTTACAAGCCGGGGCCAACGTCCTGACTTTC

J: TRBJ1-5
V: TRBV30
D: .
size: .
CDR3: CAWSPSPGGNQPQHF
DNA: TGTGCCTGGAGCCCCTCCCCGGGGGGCAATCAGCCCCAGCATTTT

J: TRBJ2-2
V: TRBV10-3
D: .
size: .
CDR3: CAISQGRGTGELFF
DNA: TGTGCCATCAGTCAGGGTAGAGGGACCGGGGAGCTGTTTTTT

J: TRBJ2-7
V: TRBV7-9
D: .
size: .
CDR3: CASSDETRLVFMQYF
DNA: TGTGCCAGCAGTGATGAAACCCGACTAGTCTTTATGCAGTACTTC

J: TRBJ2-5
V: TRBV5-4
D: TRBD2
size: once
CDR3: CASSGSGGARETQYF
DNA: TGTGCCAGCAGCGGGAGCGGGGGGGCCCGAGAGACCCAGTACTTC

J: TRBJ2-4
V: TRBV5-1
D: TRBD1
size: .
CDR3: CASSFQGGGQGDIQYF
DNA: TGCGCCAGCAGCTTTCAAGGGGGTGGACAGGGAGACATTCAGTACTTC

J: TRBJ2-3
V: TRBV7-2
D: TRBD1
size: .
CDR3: CASSAQGAGNTDTQYF
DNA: TGTGCCAGCAGCGCACAGGGGGCGGGGAACACAGATACGCAGTATTTT

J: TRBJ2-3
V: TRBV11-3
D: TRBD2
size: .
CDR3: CASSDWTSIGGGTDTQYF
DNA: TGTGCCAGCAGCGACTGGACTAGTATCGGAGGGGGCACAGATACGCAGTATTTT

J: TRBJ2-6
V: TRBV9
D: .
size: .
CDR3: CASSVFRQSSGANVLTF
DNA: TGTGCCAGCAGCGTATTCCGACAGAGCTCTGGGGCCAACGTCCTGACTTTC

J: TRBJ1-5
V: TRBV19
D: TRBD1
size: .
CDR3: CASTRTGVDQPQHF
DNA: TGTGCCAGTACTCGGACAGGGGTCGATCAGCCCCAGCATTTT

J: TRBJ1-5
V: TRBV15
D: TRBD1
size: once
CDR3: CATSRARDRVNQPQHF
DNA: TGTGCCACCAGCAGAGCACGGGACAGGGTCAATCAGCCCCAGCATTTT

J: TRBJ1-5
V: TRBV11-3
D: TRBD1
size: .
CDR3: CASRIQKGQGPKVSNQPQHF
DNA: TGTGCCAGCAGGATTCAAAAGGGACAGGGGCCTAAGGTTAGCAATCAGCCCCAGCATTTT

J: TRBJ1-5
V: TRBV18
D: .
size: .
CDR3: CASSPQRSGHQPQHF
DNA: TGTGCCAGCTCACCCCAACGCTCTGGGCATCAGCCCCAGCATTTT

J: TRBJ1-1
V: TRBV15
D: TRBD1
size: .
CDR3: CATSRDRQGISGTEAFF
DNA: TGTGCCACCAGCAGAGATCGACAGGGGATATCAGGCACTGAAGCTTTCTTT

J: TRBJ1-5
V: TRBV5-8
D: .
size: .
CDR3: CASSPVVGVRSNQPQHF
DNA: TGTGCCAGCAGCCCTGTGGTGGGGGTTCGCAGCAATCAGCCCCAGCATTTT

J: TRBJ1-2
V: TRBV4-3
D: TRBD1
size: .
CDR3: CASSPLYRGSYGYTF
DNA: TGCGCCAGCAGTCCCCTTTACAGGGGGTCCTATGGCTACACCTTC

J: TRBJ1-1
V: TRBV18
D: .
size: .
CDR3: CASSPGGGDTEAFF
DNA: TGTGCCAGCTCACCAGGGGGCGGGGACACTGAAGCTTTCTTT

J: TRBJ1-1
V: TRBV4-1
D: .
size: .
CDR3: CASSQDPNGMNTEAFF
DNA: TGCGCCAGCAGCCAAGACCCTAACGGCATGAACACTGAAGCTTTCTTT

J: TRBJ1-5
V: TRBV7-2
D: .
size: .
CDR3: CASSAPNQPQHF
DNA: TGTGCCAGCAGCGCGCCCAATCAGCCCCAGCATTTT

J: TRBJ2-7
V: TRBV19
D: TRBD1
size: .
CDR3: CASSFGSGTGGSYEQYF
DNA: TGTGCCAGTAGTTTTGGATCCGGGACAGGGGGCTCCTACGAGCAGTACTTC

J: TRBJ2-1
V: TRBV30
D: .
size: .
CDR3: CAWSVISNEQFF
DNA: TGTGCCTGGAGTGTAATTTCGAATGAGCAGTTCTTC

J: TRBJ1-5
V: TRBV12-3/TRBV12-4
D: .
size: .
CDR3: CASSRQAGQPQHF
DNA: TGTGCCAGCAGCCGACAGGCGGGTCAGCCCCAGCATTTT

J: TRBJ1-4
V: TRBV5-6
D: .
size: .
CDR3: CASSLAVTNEKLFF
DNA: TGTGCCAGCAGCTTGGCAGTAACTAATGAAAAACTGTTTTTT

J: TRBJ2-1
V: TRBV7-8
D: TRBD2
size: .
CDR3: CASSLAVPGLGTYNEQFF
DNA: TGTGCCAGCAGCTTAGCGGTCCCGGGACTAGGAACCTACAATGAGCAGTTCTTC

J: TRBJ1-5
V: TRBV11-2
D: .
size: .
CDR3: CASSVQGSSQPQHF
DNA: TGTGCCAGCAGCGTTCAGGGTTCTAGTCAGCCCCAGCATTTT

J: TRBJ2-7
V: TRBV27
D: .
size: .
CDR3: CASSLSYISSYEQYF
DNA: TGTGCCAGCAGTTTATCCTACATCTCATCCTACGAGCAGTACTTC

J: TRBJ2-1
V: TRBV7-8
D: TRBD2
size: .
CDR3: CASSIRFGGSGYNEQFF
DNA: TGTGCCAGCAGCATTCGTTTTGGCGGGAGTGGCTACAATGAGCAGTTCTTC

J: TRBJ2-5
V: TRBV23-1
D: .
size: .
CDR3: CASSHKDSKETQYF
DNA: TGCGCCAGCAGTCATAAGGACTCTAAAGAGACCCAGTACTTC

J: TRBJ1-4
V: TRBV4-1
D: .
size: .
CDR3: CASSQVNRANEKLFF
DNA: TGCGCCAGCAGCCAAGTAAACAGGGCTAATGAAAAACTGTTTTTT

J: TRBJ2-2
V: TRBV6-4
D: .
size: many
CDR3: CASSVQGTGELFF
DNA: TGTGCCAGCAGTGTACAGGGAACCGGGGAGCTGTTTTTT

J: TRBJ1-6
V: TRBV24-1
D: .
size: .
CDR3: CATSARGDSPLHF
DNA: TGTGCCACCAGTGCCCGTGGGGATTCACCCCTCCACTTT

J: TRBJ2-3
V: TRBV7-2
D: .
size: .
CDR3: CASSLGSVTDTQYF
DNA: TGTGCCAGCAGCTTGGGTAGCGTTACAGATACGCAGTATTTT

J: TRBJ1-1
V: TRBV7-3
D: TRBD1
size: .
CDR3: CATKQGANTEAFF
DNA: TGTGCCACGAAACAGGGGGCTAACACTGAAGCTTTCTTT

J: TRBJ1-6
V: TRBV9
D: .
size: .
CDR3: CASSATLYNSPLHF
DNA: TGTGCCAGCAGCGCTACACTCTATAATTCACCCCTCCACTTT

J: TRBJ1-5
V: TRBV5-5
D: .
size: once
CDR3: CASSLLAREGQPQHF
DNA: TGTGCCAGCAGCTTGCTCGCCAGGGAAGGTCAGCCCCAGCATTTT

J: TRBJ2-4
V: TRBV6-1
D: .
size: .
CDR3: CASSQGLVRTKNIQYF
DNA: TGTGCCAGCAGTCAAGGACTGGTCCGAACAAAAAACATTCAGTACTTC

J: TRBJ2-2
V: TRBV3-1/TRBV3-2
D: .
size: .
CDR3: CASSQSAGELFF
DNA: TGTGCCAGCAGCCAATCAGCCGGGGAGCTGTTTTTT

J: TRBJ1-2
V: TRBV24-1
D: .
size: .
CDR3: CATSGNSAGPFNYGYTF
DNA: TGTGCCACCAGTGGTAATTCGGCAGGACCCTTTAACTATGGCTACACCTTC

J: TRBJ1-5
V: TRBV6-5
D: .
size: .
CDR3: CASSYGGEGQPQHF
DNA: TGTGCCAGCAGTTACGGAGGGGAAGGTCAGCCCCAGCATTTT

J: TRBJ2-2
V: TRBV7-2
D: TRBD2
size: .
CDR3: CASSLDGGANTGELFF
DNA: TGTGCCAGCAGCTTAGACGGGGGGGCGAACACCGGGGAGCTGTTTTTT

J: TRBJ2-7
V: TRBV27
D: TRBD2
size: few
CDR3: CASSLSGLAGSPYF
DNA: TGTGCCAGCAGTTTATCGGGACTAGCGGGAAGTCCCTACTTC

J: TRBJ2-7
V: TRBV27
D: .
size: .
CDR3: CASSLSTGNEQYF
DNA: TGTGCCAGCAGTTTATCTACAGGTAACGAGCAGTACTTC

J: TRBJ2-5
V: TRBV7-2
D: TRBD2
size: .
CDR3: CASSLASGIQETQYF
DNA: TGTGCCAGCAGCTTAGCTAGCGGGATCCAAGAGACCCAGTACTTC

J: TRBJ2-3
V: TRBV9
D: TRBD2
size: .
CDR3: CASSGRLAGRTDTQYF
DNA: TGTGCCAGCAGCGGGAGACTAGCGGGGCGCACAGATACGCAGTATTTT

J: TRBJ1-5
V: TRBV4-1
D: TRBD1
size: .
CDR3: CASSPKLGQGMSNQPQHF
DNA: TGCGCCAGCAGCCCCAAACTGGGACAGGGAATGAGCAATCAGCCCCAGCATTTT

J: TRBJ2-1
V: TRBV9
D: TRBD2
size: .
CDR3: CASSSSGYNEQFF
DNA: TGTGCCAGCAGTTCTAGCGGTTACAATGAGCAGTTCTTC

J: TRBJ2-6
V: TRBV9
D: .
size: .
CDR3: CASSVGLWGIGGANVLTF
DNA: TGTGCCAGCAGCGTAGGTCTCTGGGGTATAGGTGGGGCCAACGTCCTGACTTTC

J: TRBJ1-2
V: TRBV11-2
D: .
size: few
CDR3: CATRGARTYYGYTF
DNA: TGTGCCACCCGGGGAGCCCGGACTTACTATGGCTACACCTTC

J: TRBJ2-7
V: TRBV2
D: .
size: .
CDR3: CASFFSPYEQYF
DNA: TGTGCCAGCTTTTTTAGCCCCTACGAGCAGTACTTC

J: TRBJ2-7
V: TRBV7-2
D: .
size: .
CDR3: CASSQDPGRIEQYF
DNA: TGTGCCAGCAGCCAGGACCCTGGGAGAATCGAGCAGTACTTC

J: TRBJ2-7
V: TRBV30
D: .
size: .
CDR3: CAWSMGPHREQYF
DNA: TGTGCCTGGAGTATGGGGCCGCATCGAGAGCAGTACTTC

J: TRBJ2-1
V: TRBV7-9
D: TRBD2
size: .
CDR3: CASSPRLAGIYNEQFF
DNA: TGTGCCAGCAGCCCCAGACTAGCTGGGATTTACAATGAGCAGTTCTTC

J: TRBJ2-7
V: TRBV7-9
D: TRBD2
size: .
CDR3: CASAKTSGRAYEQYF
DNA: TGTGCCAGTGCGAAAACTAGCGGGAGAGCCTACGAGCAGTACTTC